The rows below give T cell receptor beta chains drawn from one sample of a study of cytomegalovirus exposure and HLA in healthy donors. The protocol was immunoSEQ multiplex PCR, while the TCRdb copy is restricted to in-frame clones and leaves out a portion. This table holds 200,000 to 250,000 clones, around 81% found once. The sequenced sample consisted of PBMCs. These receptors all come from a woman aged 55-69 years in good health and CMV-seropositive. Both conserved end residues are part of each CDR3. The D gene is left open where the match is weak. Expanded clones are given a class, and other clones once, few, many or no size at all.

size,V,D,J,DNA,CDR3
NA,TRBV9,NA,TRBJ2-2,TGTGCCAGCAGCGTAGAAGGCGTGGTCGCGGCGGTACCAAACACCGGGGAGCTGTTTTTT,CASSVEGVVAAVPNTGELFF
NA,TRBV5-1,TRBD1,TRBJ2-2,TGCGCCAGCAGCTTGGCCCCTCGACAGGGCACCGGGGAGCTGTTTTTT,CASSLAPRQGTGELFF
few,TRBV5-4,TRBD1,TRBJ1-1,TGTGCCAGCAGCCCCCCGACAGGGGGCACTGAAGCTTTCTTT,CASSPPTGGTEAFF
NA,TRBV18,NA,TRBJ1-1,TGTGCCAGCTCACAAAGGGGGAACACTGAAGCTTTCTTT,CASSQRGNTEAFF
NA,TRBV9,TRBD1,TRBJ1-3,TGTGCCAGCAGCGTAGCCCCAGGGGGTAGTGGAAACACCATATATTTT,CASSVAPGGSGNTIYF
NA,TRBV27,TRBD1,TRBJ1-2,TGTGCCAGCAGTCTAGGACAGGGGGGACCTTATGGCTACACCTTC,CASSLGQGGPYGYTF
NA,TRBV11-2,NA,TRBJ2-7,TGTGCCAGCAGCTTAGATTCCCTAGCGAGATCTTACGAGCAGTACTTC,CASSLDSLARSYEQYF
few,TRBV2,TRBD2,TRBJ2-7,TGTGCCAGCAATGGAGCGGGAGTGCTCTTTGGCGAGCAGTACTTC,CASNGAGVLFGEQYF
NA,TRBV5-1,TRBD2,TRBJ2-7,TGCGCCAGCAAGCCGGGAGGGGGCTACGAGCAGTACTTC,CASKPGGGYEQYF
NA,TRBV28,TRBD2,TRBJ2-7,TGTGCCAGCAGTGTACCCGGGAGGGCGCAATACGAGCAGTACTTC,CASSVPGRAQYEQYF
NA,TRBV7-2,TRBD1,TRBJ2-7,TGTGCCAGCAGCTTAAGGGGACAGGGGGCTGGCTACGAGCAGTACTTC,CASSLRGQGAGYEQYF
NA,TRBV5-1,NA,TRBJ1-4,TGCGCCAGCAGGCAGGACAGTGAAAAACTGTTTTTT,CASRQDSEKLFF
NA,TRBV5-1,NA,TRBJ2-1,TGCGCCAGCAGCTTGGCCCTCGGTGAGCAGTTCTTC,CASSLALGEQFF
few,TRBV29-1,TRBD2,TRBJ2-4,TGCAGCGTTAAGCGGGGGGACATTCAGTACTTC,CSVKRGDIQYF
NA,TRBV5-1,TRBD1,TRBJ1-2,TGCGCCAGCAGCCCTCCTTCTCAGGGGGCGGAATATGGCTACACCTTC,CASSPPSQGAEYGYTF